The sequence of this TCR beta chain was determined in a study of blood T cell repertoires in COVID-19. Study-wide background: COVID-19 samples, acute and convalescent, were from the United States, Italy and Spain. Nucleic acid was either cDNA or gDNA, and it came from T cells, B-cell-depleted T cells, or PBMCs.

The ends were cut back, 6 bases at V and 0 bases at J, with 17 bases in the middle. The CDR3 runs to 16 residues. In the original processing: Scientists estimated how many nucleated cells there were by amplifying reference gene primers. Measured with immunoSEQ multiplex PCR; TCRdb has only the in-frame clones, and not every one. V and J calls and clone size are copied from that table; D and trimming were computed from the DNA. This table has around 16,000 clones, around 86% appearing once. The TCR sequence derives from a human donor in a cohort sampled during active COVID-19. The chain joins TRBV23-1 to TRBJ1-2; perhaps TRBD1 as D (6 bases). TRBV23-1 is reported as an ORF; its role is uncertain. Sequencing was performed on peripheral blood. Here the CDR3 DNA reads TGCGCCAGCAGGCCTTCACAGGGCTCACCTAACTATGGCTACACCTTC. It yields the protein CASRPSQGSPNYGYTF.